This T cell receptor beta chain was sequenced in a study of T cell responses to AZD1222 COVID-19 vaccine. The overall study: Researchers grouped second doses given at about 4 or about 12 weeks into one pool.

V was trimmed by 2 bases and J by 5 bases, leaving 16 bases between them. In germline, CDR1 is SGHDT, CDR2 YYEEEE. This CDR3 comprises 15 residues. The study's findings and limits: Unmutated regions of variants are reportedly targeted by nearly half of spike-specific TCRs. Just six AZD1222 recipients tested seropositive at baseline. There were mostly white British donors and more females than males, and clonal diversity was possibly underestimated.

On this clone itself: Its target is unknown.

TCRdb keeps only in-frame clones here, not all; method: immunoSEQ multiplex PCR. The sample consists of some 86,000 clones, approximately 82% of them appearing once. Sequenced material: peripheral blood, taken on day 0 of AZD1222 vaccination. The chain links TRBV5-6 to TRBJ1-2; D perhaps matches TRBD1 (5 bases). This clonotype was obtained from an adult in good health. The CDR3 protein is CASSFDLQGGYGYTF. The CDR3 DNA follows: TGTGCCAGCAGCTTCGACCTCCAGGGCGGATATGGCTACACCTTC.